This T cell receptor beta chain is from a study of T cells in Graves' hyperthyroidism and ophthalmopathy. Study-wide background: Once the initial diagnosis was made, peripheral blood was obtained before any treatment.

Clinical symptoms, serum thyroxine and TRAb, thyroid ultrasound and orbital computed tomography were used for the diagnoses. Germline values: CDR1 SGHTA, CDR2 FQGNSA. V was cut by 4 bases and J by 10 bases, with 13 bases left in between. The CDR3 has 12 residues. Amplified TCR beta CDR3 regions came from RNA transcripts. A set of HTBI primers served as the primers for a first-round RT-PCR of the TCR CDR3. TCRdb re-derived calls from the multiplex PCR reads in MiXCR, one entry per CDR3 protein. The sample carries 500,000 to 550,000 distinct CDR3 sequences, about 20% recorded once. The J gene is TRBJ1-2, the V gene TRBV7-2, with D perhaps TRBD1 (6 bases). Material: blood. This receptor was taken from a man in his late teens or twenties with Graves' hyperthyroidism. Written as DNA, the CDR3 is TGTGCCAGCAGCTCCTACAGGGTGGACTACACCTTC. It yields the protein CASSSYRVDYTF.